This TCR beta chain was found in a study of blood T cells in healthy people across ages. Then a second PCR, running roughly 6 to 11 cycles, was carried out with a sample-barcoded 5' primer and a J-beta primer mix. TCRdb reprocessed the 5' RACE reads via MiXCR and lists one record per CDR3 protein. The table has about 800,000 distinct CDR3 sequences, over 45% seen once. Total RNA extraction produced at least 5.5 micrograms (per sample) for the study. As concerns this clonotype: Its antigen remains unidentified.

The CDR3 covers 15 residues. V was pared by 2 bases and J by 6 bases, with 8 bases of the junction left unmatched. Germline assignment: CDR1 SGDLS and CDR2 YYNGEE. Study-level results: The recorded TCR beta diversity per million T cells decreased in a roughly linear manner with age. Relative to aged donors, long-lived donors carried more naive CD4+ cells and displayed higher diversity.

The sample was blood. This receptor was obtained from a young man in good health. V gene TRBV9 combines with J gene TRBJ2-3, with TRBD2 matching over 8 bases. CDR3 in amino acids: CASSVSGDFGDTQYF. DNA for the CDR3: TGTGCCAGCAGCGTTAGCGGGGACTTCGGGGATACGCAGTATTTT.